This T cell receptor (beta chain) was sequenced during a study of cytomegalovirus exposure and HLA in healthy donors. Findings and caveats of the study: Under in vitro conditions, a few CMV-associated chains were confirmed as specific for CMV antigens. Reports indicated that the classifier achieved high specificity and sensitivity in diagnosing cytomegalovirus status. Later on, analysis showed that most CMV-associated TCR beta chains appeared to be HLA-restricted.

On this clone: What it recognizes is unknown.

The primer mix had 60 Vbeta and 13 Jbeta primers. Using immunoSEQ multiplex PCR, the repertoire was profiled, and TCRdb retains in-frame clones only, with some absent. This sample's clone table lists roughly 80,000 clones. Germline V lookup: CDR1 SGHTA, CDR2 FQGNSA. V trimming: 5 bases; J trimming: 7 bases; junction bases outside the gene matches: 5. This CDR3 has 13 residues. V usage is TRBV7-2 and J usage is TRBJ2-1; 7 bases match TRBD1. The sample was PBMCs. This sequence originates from a man aged 45-60 years in good health and CMV-seronegative. CDR3 loop: CASSKTGANEQFF. The CDR3 nucleotides read TGTGCCAGCAGCAAAACAGGGGCGAATGAGCAGTTCTTC.